Below, 9 T cell receptor beta chains from the same sample are listed, as sequenced in a study of blood T cell repertoires in COVID-19. Sequencing was performed with immunoSEQ multiplex PCR; in TCRdb, only in-frame clones are kept and a portion is missing. This table holds about 300,000 clones, approximately 82% found once. The sample consisted of peripheral blood. Every receptor here comes from a woman between 50 and 59 years old with acute or convalescent COVID-19.

This clone was seen only once. The chain uses TRBV7-2 and TRBJ1-3; D unclear. Germline CDR1 is SGHTA and CDR2 is FQGNSA. V was trimmed by 2 bases and J by 4 bases, leaving 6 bases between them. The CDR3 runs 13 residues. The CDR3 coding sequence is TGTGCCAGCAGCTTAAACGGGGGAAACACCATATATTTT. The encoded protein is CASSLNGGNTIYF.

This rearrangement joins TRBV6-2 or TRBV6-3 to TRBJ2-7; 11 nucleotides agree with TRBD2. Germline assignment: CDR1 MNHEY and CDR2 SVGEGT. The V segment lost 5 bases and the J segment 3 bases; nucleotides outside the gene matches: 12. The CDR3 contains 17 residues. CDR3 sequence: CASSHPPMTSGNYEQYF. CDR3 sequence (DNA): TGTGCCAGCAGTCACCCACCGATGACTAGCGGGAACTACGAGCAGTACTTC.

CDR3 in DNA: TGTGCCAGCAGTGACAGGACAGGGGGGGTGTTTTTT. It codes for CASSDRTGGVFF. The chain uses TRBV6-4 and TRBJ1-4, with 10 bases lining up with TRBD1. Germline lookup yields CDR1 MRHNA and CDR2 SNTAGT. V lost 2 bases to trimming and J lost 15 bases; unmatched junction nucleotides: 3. CDR3 size: 12 residues.

V is TRBV3-1 (or the pseudogene TRBV3-2) and J is TRBJ2-1; 8 bases map to TRBD1. The V gene's germline CDR1 is LGHDT and CDR2 YNNKEL (reference sequence). The CDR3 is 13 amino acids. V lost 0 bases to trimming and J lost 13 bases; unmatched junction nucleotides: 5. The CDR3 protein is CASSQDRGRLQFF. DNA of the CDR3: TGTGCCAGCAGCCAAGACAGGGGGCGACTTCAGTTCTTC.

The chain links TRBV24-1 to TRBJ1-2; unclear D gene. This CDR3 has 14 amino acids. Germline loops: CDR1 KGHDR, CDR2 SFDVKD. Deletions cut 4 bases from V and 0 bases from J, with 8 bases between. CDR3 in amino acids: CATSDSATNYGYTF. The CDR3, as DNA: TGTGCCACCAGTGACAGTGCAACTAACTATGGCTACACCTTC.

The chain employs TRBV7-9 and TRBJ2-1, with TRBD2 identical over 10 bases. This CDR3 is built from 15 residues. CDR1 is SEHNR and CDR2 is FQNEAQ in the germline V gene (reference sequence). Unmatched junction bases numbered 5, after V lost 1 base and J lost 8 bases. In DNA form, the CDR3 reads TGTGCCAGCAGCTTAGACAGCGGGGGGGCTTATGAGCAGTTCTTC. It translates to CASSLDSGGAYEQFF.

The rearrangement links TRBV9 to TRBJ1-2; 9 bases are a match to TRBD1. Losses at the gene ends were 0 bases for V and 8 bases for J; bases not matched to a gene: 14. From germline, CDR1 is SGDLS and CDR2 YYNGEE. This CDR3 has 17 residues. The CDR3: CASSVATIGQGISGYTF. The CDR3 DNA sequence: TGTGCCAGCAGCGTAGCTACTATTGGACAGGGGATAAGCGGCTACACCTTC.

The chain uses TRBV7-9 and TRBJ1-2, with TRBD1 identical over 10 bases. Germline V CDR1 and CDR2: SEHNR, FQNEAQ (reference sequence). V was clipped by 5 bases and J by 8 bases; unmatched bases: 14. There are 16 residues in the CDR3. The CDR3 is CASSVSGQGEMRGYTF. The CDR3 DNA is TGTGCCAGCAGCGTAAGCGGACAGGGGGAAATGCGGGGCTACACCTTC.

The chain has TRBV7-3 and TRBJ2-1; D may be TRBD1 (6 bases). In germline, CDR1 is SGHTA, CDR2 FQGTGA. Between the trimmed V and J ends, which lost 5 bases and 7 bases, there was a span of 18 bases. This CDR3 has 15 amino acids. CDR3 sequence (DNA): TGTGCCAGCAGCCAGGGGACCTGGAGCCCTAATGAGCAGTTCTTC. The encoded protein is CASSQGTWSPNEQFF.